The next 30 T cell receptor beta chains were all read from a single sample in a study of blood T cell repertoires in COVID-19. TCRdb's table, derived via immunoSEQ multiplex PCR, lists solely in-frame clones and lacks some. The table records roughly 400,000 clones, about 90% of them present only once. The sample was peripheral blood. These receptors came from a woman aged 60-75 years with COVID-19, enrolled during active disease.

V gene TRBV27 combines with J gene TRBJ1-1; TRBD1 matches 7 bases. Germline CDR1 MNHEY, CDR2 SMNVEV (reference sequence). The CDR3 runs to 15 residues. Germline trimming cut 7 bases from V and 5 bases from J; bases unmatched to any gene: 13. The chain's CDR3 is CASKSQAGGWTEAFF. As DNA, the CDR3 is TGTGCCAGCAAATCACAGGCAGGGGGATGGACTGAAGCTTTCTTT.

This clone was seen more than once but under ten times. The CDR3 nucleotides are TGCGCCAGCAGCTTGGGACTAGCGGGGGCCTCATATGCGCAGTATTTT. It translates to CASSLGLAGASYAQYF. The V call is TRBV5-1, the J call TRBJ2-3; TRBD2 matches 12 bases. After removal of 0 bases from V and 10 bases from J, the junction contained 9 bases not matched to a gene. The CDR3 contains 16 residues. CDR1 and CDR2 (germline): SGHRS, YFSETQ.

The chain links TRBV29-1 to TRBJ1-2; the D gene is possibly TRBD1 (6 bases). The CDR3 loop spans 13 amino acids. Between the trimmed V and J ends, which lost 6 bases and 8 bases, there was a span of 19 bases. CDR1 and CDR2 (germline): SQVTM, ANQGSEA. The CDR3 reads CSVRPDRSKGYTF. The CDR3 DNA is TGCAGCGTCCGACCGGACAGATCAAAGGGCTACACCTTC.

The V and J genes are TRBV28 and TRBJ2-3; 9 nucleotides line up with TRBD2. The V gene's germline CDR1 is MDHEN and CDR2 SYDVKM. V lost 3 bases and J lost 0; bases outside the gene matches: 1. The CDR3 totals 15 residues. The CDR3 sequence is CASSLRGGSTDTQYF. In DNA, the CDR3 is TGTGCCAGCAGTTTGCGGGGGGGAAGCACAGATACGCAGTATTTT.

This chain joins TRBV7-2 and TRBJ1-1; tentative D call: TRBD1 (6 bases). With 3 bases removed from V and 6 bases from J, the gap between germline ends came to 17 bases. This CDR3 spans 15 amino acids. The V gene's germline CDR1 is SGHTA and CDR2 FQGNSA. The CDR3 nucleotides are TGTGCCAGCAGCTTCCCATCGGGGGGGCAACCTGAAGCTTTCTTT. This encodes CASSFPSGGQPEAFF. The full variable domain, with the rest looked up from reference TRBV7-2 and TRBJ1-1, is GAGVSQSPSNKVTEKGKDVELRCDPISGHTALYWYRQSLGQGLEFLIYFQGNSAPDKSGLPSDRFSAERTGGSVSTLTIQRTQQEDSAVYLCASSFPSGGQPEAFFGQGTRLTVV.

As DNA, the CDR3 is TGTGCCAGCAGCCTTAGGCCAGGGTCGACCCCGAACACTGAAGCTTTCTTT. It translates to CASSLRPGSTPNTEAFF. The chain combines TRBV7-6 with TRBJ1-1; possibly TRBD1 for D (5 bases). V was trimmed by 5 bases and J by 1 base, leaving 20 bases between them. This CDR3 contains 17 residues. Germline V gives CDR1 SGHVS, CDR2 FNYEAQ.

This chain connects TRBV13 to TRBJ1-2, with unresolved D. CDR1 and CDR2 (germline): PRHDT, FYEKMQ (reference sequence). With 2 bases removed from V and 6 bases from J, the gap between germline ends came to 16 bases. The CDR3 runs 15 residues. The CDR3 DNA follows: TGTGCCAGCAGCTTAAGAGGTCCTCCTTTACATGGCTACACCTTC. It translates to CASSLRGPPLHGYTF.

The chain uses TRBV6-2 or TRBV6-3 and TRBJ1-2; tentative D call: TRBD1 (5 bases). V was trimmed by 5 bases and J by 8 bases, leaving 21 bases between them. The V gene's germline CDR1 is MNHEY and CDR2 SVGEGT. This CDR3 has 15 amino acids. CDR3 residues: CASSDGTGGFRGYTF. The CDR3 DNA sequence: TGTGCCAGCAGTGATGGGACCGGGGGGTTTCGAGGCTACACCTTC.

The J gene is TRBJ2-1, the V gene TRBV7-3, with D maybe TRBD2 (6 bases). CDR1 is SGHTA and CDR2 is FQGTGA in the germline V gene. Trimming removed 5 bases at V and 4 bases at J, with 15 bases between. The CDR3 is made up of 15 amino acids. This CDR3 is CASSPRTGGYNEQFF. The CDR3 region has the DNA TGTGCCAGCAGCCCAAGGACCGGGGGTTACAATGAGCAGTTCTTC.

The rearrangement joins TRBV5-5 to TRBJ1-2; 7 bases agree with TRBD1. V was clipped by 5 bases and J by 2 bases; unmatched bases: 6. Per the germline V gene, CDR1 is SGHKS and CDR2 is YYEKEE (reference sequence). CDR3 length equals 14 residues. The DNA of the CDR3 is TGTGCCAGCAGAGGACAGGCATCAAACTATGGCTACACCTTC. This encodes CASRGQASNYGYTF.

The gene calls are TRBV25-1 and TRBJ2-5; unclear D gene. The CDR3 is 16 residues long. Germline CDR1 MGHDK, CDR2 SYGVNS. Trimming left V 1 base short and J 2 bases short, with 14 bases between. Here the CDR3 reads CASSEWSKAAQETQYF. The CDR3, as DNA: TGTGCCAGCAGTGAATGGAGTAAGGCGGCTCAAGAGACCCAGTACTTC.

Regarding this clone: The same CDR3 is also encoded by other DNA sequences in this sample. DNA for the CDR3: TGTGCCAGCAGTTACGACAGGAACACTGAAGCTTTCTTT. Protein product: CASSYDRNTEAFF. The chain has TRBV6-5 and TRBJ1-1; D is perhaps TRBD1 (5 bases). Germline V gene data show CDR1 as MNHEY and CDR2 as SVGAGI. Trimming shortened V by 2 bases and J by 1 base, and 5 bases separated the two germline ends. The CDR3 totals 13 residues.

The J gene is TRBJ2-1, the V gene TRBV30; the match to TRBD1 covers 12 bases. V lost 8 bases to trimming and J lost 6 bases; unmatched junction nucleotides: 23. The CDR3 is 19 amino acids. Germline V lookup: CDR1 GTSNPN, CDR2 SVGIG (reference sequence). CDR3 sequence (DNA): TGTGCCCGCAGCCTTCTTTACCGGGACAGGGGGCGCAGGGGCAATGAGCAGTTCTTC. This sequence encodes CARSLLYRDRGRRGNEQFF.

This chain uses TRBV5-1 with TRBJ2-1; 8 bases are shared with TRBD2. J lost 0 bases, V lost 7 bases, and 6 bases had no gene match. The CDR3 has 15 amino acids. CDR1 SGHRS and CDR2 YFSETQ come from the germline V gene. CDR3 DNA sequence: TGCGCCAGCGCCCGGGGGGGGAACTCCTACAATGAGCAGTTCTTC. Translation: CASARGGNSYNEQFF.

The DNA for the CDR3 is TGTGCCAGCAGCCCCCCCCGACTTAACTATGGCTACACCTTC. Encoded protein: CASSPPRLNYGYTF. The chain combines TRBV6-2 or TRBV6-3 with TRBJ1-2; D remains unclear. This CDR3 is built from 14 residues. In germline, CDR1 is MNHEY, CDR2 SVGEGT. Trimming took 6 bases from V and 1 from J, leaving 12 bases between them.

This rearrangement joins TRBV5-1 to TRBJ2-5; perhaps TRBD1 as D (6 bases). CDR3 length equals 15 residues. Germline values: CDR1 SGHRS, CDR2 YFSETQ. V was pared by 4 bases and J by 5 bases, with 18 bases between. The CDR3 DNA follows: TGCGCCAGCAGCCCCCAAGGGCACCAGGGGGAGACCCAGTACTTC. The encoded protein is CASSPQGHQGETQYF. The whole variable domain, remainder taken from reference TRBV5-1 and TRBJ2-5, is KAGVTQTPRYLIKTRGQQVTLSCSPISGHRSVSWYQQTPGQGLQFLFEYFSETQRNKGNFPGRFSGRQFSNSRSEMNVSTLELGDSALYLCASSPQGHQGETQYFGPGTRLLVL.

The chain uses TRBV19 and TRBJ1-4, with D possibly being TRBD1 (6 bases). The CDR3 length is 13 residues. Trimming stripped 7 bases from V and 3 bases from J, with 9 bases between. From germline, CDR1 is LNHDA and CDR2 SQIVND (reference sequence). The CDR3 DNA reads TGTGCCAGTACCAGGGGTGCTAATGAAAAACTGTTTTTT. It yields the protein CASTRGANEKLFF.

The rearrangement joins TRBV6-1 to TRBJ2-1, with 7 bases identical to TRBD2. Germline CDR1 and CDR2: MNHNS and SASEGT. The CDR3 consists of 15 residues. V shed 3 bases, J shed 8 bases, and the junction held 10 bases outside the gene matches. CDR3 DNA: TGTGCCAGCAGTGATTCGGGACTATCTCGCGATGAGCAGTTCTTC. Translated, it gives CASSDSGLSRDEQFF.

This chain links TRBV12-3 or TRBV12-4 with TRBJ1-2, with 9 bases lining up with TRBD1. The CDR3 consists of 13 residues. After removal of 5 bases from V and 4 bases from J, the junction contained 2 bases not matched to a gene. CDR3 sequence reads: CASSQGQGYGYTF. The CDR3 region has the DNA TGTGCCAGCAGTCAGGGACAGGGCTATGGCTACACCTTC.

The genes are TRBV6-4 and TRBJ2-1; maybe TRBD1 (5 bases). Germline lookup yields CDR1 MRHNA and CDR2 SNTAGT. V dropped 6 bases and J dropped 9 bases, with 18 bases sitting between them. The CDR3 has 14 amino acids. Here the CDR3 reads CASSVIAGMAEQFF. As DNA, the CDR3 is TGTGCCAGCAGCGTTATTGCAGGGATGGCTGAGCAGTTCTTC.

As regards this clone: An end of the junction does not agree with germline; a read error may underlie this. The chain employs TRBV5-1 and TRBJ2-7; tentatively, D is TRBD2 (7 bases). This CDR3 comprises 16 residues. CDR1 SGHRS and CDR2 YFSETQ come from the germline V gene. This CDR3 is CASSSSSGGQNYEQHF. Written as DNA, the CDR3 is TGCGCCAGCAGCTCTTCCTCGGGGGGCCAAAACTACGAGCAGCACTTC.

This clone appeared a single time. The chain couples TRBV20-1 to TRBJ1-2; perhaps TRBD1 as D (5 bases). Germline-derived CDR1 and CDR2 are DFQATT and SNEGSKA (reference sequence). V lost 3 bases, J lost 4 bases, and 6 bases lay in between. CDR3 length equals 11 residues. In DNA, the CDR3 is TGCAGTGCTAGGGACATCTATGGCTACACCTTC. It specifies CSARDIYGYTF.

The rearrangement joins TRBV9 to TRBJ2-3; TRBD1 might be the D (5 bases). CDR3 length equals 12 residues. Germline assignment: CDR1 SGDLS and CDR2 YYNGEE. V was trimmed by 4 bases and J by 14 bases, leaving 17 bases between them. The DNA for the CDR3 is TGTGCCAGCAGCCCGAGCACAGGTAGAAGGTATTTT. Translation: CASSPSTGRRYF.

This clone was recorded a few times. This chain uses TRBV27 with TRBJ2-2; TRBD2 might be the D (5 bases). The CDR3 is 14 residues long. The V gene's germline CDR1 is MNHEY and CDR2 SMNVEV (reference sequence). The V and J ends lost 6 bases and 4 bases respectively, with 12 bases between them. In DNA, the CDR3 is TGTGCCAGCAGGGGCGGCGGAGGCACCGGGGAGCTGTTTTTT. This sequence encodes CASRGGGGTGELFF.

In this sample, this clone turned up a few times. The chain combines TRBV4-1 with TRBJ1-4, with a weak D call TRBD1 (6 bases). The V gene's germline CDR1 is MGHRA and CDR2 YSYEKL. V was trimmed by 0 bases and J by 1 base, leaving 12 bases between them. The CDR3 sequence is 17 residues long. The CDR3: CASSQEARRGTNEKLFF. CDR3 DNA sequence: TGCGCCAGCAGCCAAGAAGCCCGCAGGGGAACTAATGAAAAACTGTTTTTT.

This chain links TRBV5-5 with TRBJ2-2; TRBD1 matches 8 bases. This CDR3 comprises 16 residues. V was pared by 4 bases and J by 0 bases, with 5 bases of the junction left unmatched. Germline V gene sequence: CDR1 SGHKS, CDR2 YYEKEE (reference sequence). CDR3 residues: CASSLRQGTNTGELFF. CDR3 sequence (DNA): TGTGCCAGCAGCCTTCGACAGGGGACGAACACCGGGGAGCTGTTTTTT. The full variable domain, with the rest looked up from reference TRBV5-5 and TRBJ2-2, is DAGVTQSPTHLIKTRGQQVTLRCSPISGHKSVSWYQQVLGQGPQFIFQYYEKEERGRGNFPDRFSARQFPNYSSELNVNALLLGDSALYLCASSLRQGTNTGELFFGEGSRLTVL.

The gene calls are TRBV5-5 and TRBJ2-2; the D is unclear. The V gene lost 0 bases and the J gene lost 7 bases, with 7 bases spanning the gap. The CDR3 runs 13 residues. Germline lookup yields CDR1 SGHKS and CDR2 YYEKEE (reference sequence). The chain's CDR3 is CASSLAVGGELFF. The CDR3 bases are TGTGCCAGCAGCTTGGCGGTCGGCGGGGAGCTGTTTTTT.

In nucleotides, the CDR3 is TGTGCCAGCAGCGCGATACAGGGCTCTGGAAACACCATATATTTT. Amino acid sequence: CASSAIQGSGNTIYF. V and J are TRBV7-6 and TRBJ1-3; D is possibly TRBD1 (6 bases). Per germline, CDR1 SGHVS and CDR2 FNYEAQ. This CDR3 is built from 15 residues. Trimming took off 5 bases at V and 0 bases at J, with 11 bases between the two ends.

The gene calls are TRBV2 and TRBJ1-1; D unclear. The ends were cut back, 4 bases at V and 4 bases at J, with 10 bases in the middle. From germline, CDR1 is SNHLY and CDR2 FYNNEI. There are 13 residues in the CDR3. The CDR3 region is CASSANGLTEAFF. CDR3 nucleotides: TGTGCCAGCAGTGCGAATGGCCTCACTGAAGCTTTCTTT. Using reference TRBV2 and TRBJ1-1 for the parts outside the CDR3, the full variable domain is EPEVTQTPSHQVTQMGQEVILRCVPISNHLYFYWYRQILGQKVEFLVSFYNNEISEKSEIFDDQFSVERPDGSNFTLKIRSTKLEDSAMYFCASSANGLTEAFFGQGTRLTVV.

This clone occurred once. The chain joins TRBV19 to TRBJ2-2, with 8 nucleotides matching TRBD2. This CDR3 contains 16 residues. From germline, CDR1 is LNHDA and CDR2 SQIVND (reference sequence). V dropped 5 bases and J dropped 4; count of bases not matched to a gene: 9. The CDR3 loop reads CASSSGPSGGTGELFF. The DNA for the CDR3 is TGTGCCAGTAGTTCGGGGCCCAGCGGGGGCACCGGGGAGCTGTTTTTT.